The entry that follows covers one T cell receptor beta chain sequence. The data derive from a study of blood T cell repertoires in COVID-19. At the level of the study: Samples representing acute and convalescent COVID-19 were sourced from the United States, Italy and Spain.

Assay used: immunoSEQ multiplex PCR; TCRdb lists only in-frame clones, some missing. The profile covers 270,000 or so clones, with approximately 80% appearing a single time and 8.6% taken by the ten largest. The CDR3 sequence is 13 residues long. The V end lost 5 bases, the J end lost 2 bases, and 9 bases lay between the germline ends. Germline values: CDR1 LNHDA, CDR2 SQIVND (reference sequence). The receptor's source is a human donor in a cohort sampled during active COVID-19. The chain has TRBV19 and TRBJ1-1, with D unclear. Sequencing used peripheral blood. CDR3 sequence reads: CASSPRPNTEAFF. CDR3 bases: TGTGCCAGTAGTCCCAGGCCAAACACTGAAGCTTTCTTT.